The 6 T cell receptor beta chains in this list originate from one sample, sequenced in a study of monozygotic twins with inflammatory bowel disease. Reprocessing the 5' RACE reads, TCRdb reports a single entry for every CDR3 protein and omits DNA. The sample's table shows 420,000 or so distinct CDR3 sequences. Sequencing was carried out using blood. The receptors come from a human donor with ulcerative colitis or Crohn's disease, or a healthy co-twin of an affected twin (not recorded which).

The chain carries TRBV7-9 and TRBJ1-6; the TCRdb call, TRBD1, lacks DNA for checking. The CDR3 extends over 15 amino acids. Looked up from germline, CDR1 is SEHNR and CDR2 is FQNEAQ (reference sequence). Here the CDR3 reads CASGQRGSHNSPLHF.

The chain has TRBV6-2 or TRBV6-3 and TRBJ1-5. Germline CDR1 and CDR2: MNHEY and SVGEGT. The CDR3 covers 14 residues. The CDR3: CASSYVSRNQPQHF.

The chain recombines TRBV6-1 with TRBJ1-2; TCRdb lists TRBD1, though no DNA is available to test this call. There are 14 residues in the CDR3. Germline lookup yields CDR1 MNHNS and CDR2 SASEGT. The CDR3 sequence: CASIEVTGNYGYTF.

This chain uses TRBV18 with TRBJ2-1; TCRdb outputs TRBD2, but without DNA this stays unchecked. The CDR3 is 16 amino acids. Germline V CDR1 and CDR2: KGHSH, LQKENI. This CDR3 is CASSPLGLAGGNEQFF.

The chain carries TRBV4-3 and TRBJ2-2; without DNA, the TCRdb call of TRBD2 cannot be checked. Germline V gene data show CDR1 as LGHNA and CDR2 as YSLEER. The CDR3 loop spans 18 amino acids. CDR3 amino acids: CASSRTPTSGRNTGELFF.

V usage is TRBV6-2 or TRBV6-3 and J usage is TRBJ2-7; TCRdb reports TRBD2, a call that lacks DNA to check it against. Germline V lookup: CDR1 MNHEY, CDR2 SVGEGT. The CDR3 is made up of 15 amino acids. CDR3: CASSFQGAVTYEQYF.